The present entry profiles one T cell receptor (beta chain) with its context. The antigen is undetermined. Germline CDR1 reads MNHEY; CDR2 reads SVGAGI. There are 17 residues in the CDR3. The V and J ends lost 2 bases and 2 bases respectively, with 16 bases between them. Together with a sample-barcoded 5' primer, a J-beta primer mix was included in a second PCR lasting about 7 to 11 cycles. Every molecule of cDNA carried a tag from a template-switch adaptor with 12 random nucleotides. TCRdb reprocessed the 5' RACE reads with MiXCR, giving one entry per CDR3 protein. The sample has around 1,500,000 distinct CDR3 sequences, about 40% seen once. The data are from a study of blood T cells in healthy people across ages. Whole-study findings and limits: A roughly linear age-dependent decrease characterized TCR beta diversity per million T cells. Fewer expanded clones and more diversity marked long-lived versus aged donors.

Aged about 6 to 95, donors were systemically healthy Caucasians from Russia. The chain uses TRBV6-5 and TRBJ1-5; D ambiguous. Sequenced input: blood. The sequence was obtained from a woman aged 18 to 35 in good health. The CDR3 spells CASSYAFPGNGNQPQHF. CDR3 bases: TGTGCCAGCAGTTACGCCTTTCCTGGGAACGGCAATCAGCCCCAGCATTTT.